The subject of this entry is one TCR beta chain. Its target is not known. The sample originates from a study of T-cell memory formation after mild COVID-19. Study-level results: Contracting CD4+ clones lay largely in CM and EM, with CD8+ ones residing in EMRA.

TCRdb passed the 5' RACE reads through MiXCR, listing each CDR3 protein once. The data show 300,000 to 350,000 distinct CDR3 sequences, roughly 21% seen once. CDR3 length: 15 amino acids. V lost 1 base and J lost 2, with 11 bases in between. The germline gives CDR1 MNHEY, CDR2 SVGAGI. The sample was PBMCs or a T cell subset sorted from them (not recorded which). The chain uses TRBV6-5 and TRBJ2-5, with D unclear. The clonotype comes from a man younger than 30 who had mild COVID-19 (a few samples of this study predate the infection). Cell type and time point are not known. CDR3 protein: CASSYYTGQQETQYF. CDR3 DNA sequence: TGTGCCAGCAGTTACTACACCGGGCAGCAAGAGACCCAGTACTTC.